The rows below give T cell receptor beta chains drawn from one sample of a study of blood T cell repertoires in COVID-19. Sequencing used immunoSEQ multiplex PCR; TCRdb keeps in-frame clones, though not all of them. The repertoire holds about 200,000 clones, around 80% seen once, with less than 15% in the top ten. What was sequenced was peripheral blood. The receptors were gathered from a woman in her thirties or forties with acute or convalescent COVID-19. Both conserved end residues are part of each CDR3. Each record gives: V gene, D gene, J gene, clone size, CDR3 protein, CDR3 DNA. A D gene is named only where the DNA matches it firmly. Clone sizes are given selectively: once, few, many, or a class where the clone is expanded.

v_call: TRBV2; d_call: TRBD2; j_call: TRBJ2-7; clone_size: -; cdr3_aa: CASQLAGVPYEQYF; cdr3_nt: TGTGCCAGCCAACTAGCGGGGGTGCCCTACGAGCAGTACTTC
v_call: TRBV19; d_call: -; j_call: TRBJ2-5; clone_size: -; cdr3_aa: CASSIRSETQYF; cdr3_nt: TGTGCCAGTAGTATTCGGTCCGAGACCCAGTACTTC
v_call: TRBV30; d_call: -; j_call: TRBJ1-4; clone_size: -; cdr3_aa: CAWSVFKQGNEKLFF; cdr3_nt: TGTGCCTGGAGTGTGTTCAAACAGGGTAATGAAAAACTGTTTTTT
v_call: TRBV5-1; d_call: TRBD1; j_call: TRBJ1-1; clone_size: -; cdr3_aa: CASSLGTGVLDTEAFF; cdr3_nt: TGCGCCAGCAGCTTGGGGACAGGGGTCCTAGACACTGAAGCTTTCTTT
v_call: TRBV28; d_call: -; j_call: TRBJ2-1; clone_size: -; cdr3_aa: CASSLTGDWSYNEQFF; cdr3_nt: TGTGCCAGCAGTTTAACGGGGGATTGGTCCTACAATGAGCAGTTCTTC
v_call: TRBV18; d_call: TRBD2; j_call: TRBJ2-3; clone_size: -; cdr3_aa: CASSPGGGTDTQYF; cdr3_nt: TGTGCCAGCTCACCAGGGGGGGGCACAGATACGCAGTATTTT
v_call: TRBV6-5; d_call: TRBD1; j_call: TRBJ1-2; clone_size: -; cdr3_aa: CASRIRDRDYGYTF; cdr3_nt: TGTGCCAGCCGGATCCGGGACAGGGACTATGGCTACACCTTC
v_call: TRBV5-1; d_call: -; j_call: TRBJ2-2; clone_size: -; cdr3_aa: CASSLVGANTGELFF; cdr3_nt: TGCGCCAGCAGCTTGGTAGGGGCCAACACCGGGGAGCTGTTTTTT
v_call: TRBV29-1; d_call: TRBD1; j_call: TRBJ2-5; clone_size: -; cdr3_aa: CSVGTGGLGETQYF; cdr3_nt: TGCAGCGTCGGGACAGGGGGCTTGGGGGAGACCCAGTACTTC
v_call: TRBV5-1; d_call: -; j_call: TRBJ2-2; clone_size: -; cdr3_aa: CASSSPGSGELFF; cdr3_nt: TGCGCCAGCAGCTCTCCAGGGTCCGGGGAGCTGTTTTTT
v_call: TRBV4-1; d_call: -; j_call: TRBJ2-7; clone_size: -; cdr3_aa: CASSQGQASYEQYF; cdr3_nt: TGCGCCAGCAGCCAAGGCCAGGCCTCCTACGAGCAGTACTTC
v_call: TRBV10-3; d_call: TRBD2; j_call: TRBJ2-7; clone_size: -; cdr3_aa: CAMSTSANPYEQYF; cdr3_nt: TGTGCCATGAGTACTAGCGCCAACCCCTACGAGCAGTACTTC
v_call: TRBV29-1; d_call: -; j_call: TRBJ1-3; clone_size: -; cdr3_aa: CSVEDSSGNTIYF; cdr3_nt: TGCAGCGTTGAAGACAGTTCTGGAAACACCATATATTTT
v_call: TRBV12-3/TRBV12-4; d_call: -; j_call: TRBJ1-5; clone_size: -; cdr3_aa: CASSLRGNQPQHF; cdr3_nt: TGTGCCAGCAGTTTACGGGGGAATCAGCCCCAGCATTTT
v_call: TRBV30; d_call: TRBD1; j_call: TRBJ2-5; clone_size: -; cdr3_aa: CAWSPLDQGAETQYF; cdr3_nt: TGTGCCTGGAGCCCCCTGGACCAGGGGGCAGAGACCCAGTACTTC
v_call: TRBV6-4; d_call: -; j_call: TRBJ1-2; clone_size: -; cdr3_aa: CASSDYLNSPQGYTF; cdr3_nt: TGTGCCAGCAGTGACTACTTGAACAGTCCTCAGGGCTACACCTTC
v_call: TRBV18; d_call: TRBD1; j_call: TRBJ1-6; clone_size: -; cdr3_aa: CASSPLQGAYSPLHF; cdr3_nt: TGTGCCAGCTCACCCTTACAGGGGGCTTATTCACCCCTCCACTTT
v_call: TRBV2; d_call: -; j_call: TRBJ2-1; clone_size: -; cdr3_aa: CASSSSTIPYNEQFF; cdr3_nt: TGTGCCAGCAGTTCGTCGACTATCCCCTACAATGAGCAGTTCTTC
v_call: TRBV7-6; d_call: TRBD1; j_call: TRBJ2-7; clone_size: -; cdr3_aa: CASSQAPGQGYYEQYF; cdr3_nt: TGTGCCAGCAGCCAGGCTCCGGGACAGGGTTACTACGAGCAGTACTTC
v_call: TRBV11-2; d_call: -; j_call: TRBJ2-1; clone_size: -; cdr3_aa: CASSAVTSSYEQFF; cdr3_nt: TGTGCCAGCAGCGCCGTGACTAGTTCCTATGAGCAGTTCTTC
v_call: TRBV6-5; d_call: TRBD1; j_call: TRBJ2-7; clone_size: -; cdr3_aa: CASRGGQGNYEQYF; cdr3_nt: TGTGCCAGCAGAGGGGGACAGGGTAACTACGAGCAGTACTTC
v_call: TRBV24-1; d_call: -; j_call: TRBJ1-2; clone_size: -; cdr3_aa: CATSDPTPGGNYGYTF; cdr3_nt: TGTGCCACCAGTGATCCGACCCCCGGGGGGAACTATGGCTACACCTTC
v_call: TRBV21-1; d_call: -; j_call: TRBJ2-1; clone_size: -; cdr3_aa: CASRPLRGSYNEQFF; cdr3_nt: TGTGCCAGCAGACCTCTAAGGGGCTCCTACAATGAGCAGTTCTTC
v_call: TRBV6-5; d_call: -; j_call: TRBJ1-5; clone_size: -; cdr3_aa: CASSRPGQPQHF; cdr3_nt: TGTGCCAGCAGTCGACCCGGGCAGCCCCAGCATTTT
v_call: TRBV6-2/TRBV6-3; d_call: -; j_call: TRBJ2-3; clone_size: -; cdr3_aa: CASSQGMGGGTQYF; cdr3_nt: TGTGCCAGCAGTCAAGGAATGGGGGGAGGTACGCAGTATTTT
v_call: TRBV3-1/TRBV3-2; d_call: TRBD1; j_call: TRBJ2-2; clone_size: few; cdr3_aa: CASSQPLTGQGTGELFF; cdr3_nt: TGTGCCAGCAGCCAACCCTTGACCGGACAGGGTACCGGGGAGCTGTTTTTT
v_call: TRBV14; d_call: -; j_call: TRBJ1-1; clone_size: -; cdr3_aa: CASSPRGSPNTEAFF; cdr3_nt: TGTGCCAGCAGCCCGCGGGGCAGTCCGAACACTGAAGCTTTCTTT
v_call: TRBV4-2; d_call: -; j_call: TRBJ1-5; clone_size: -; cdr3_aa: CASRPGDGVNQPQHF; cdr3_nt: TGTGCCAGCAGACCAGGGGACGGGGTCAATCAGCCCCAGCATTTT
v_call: TRBV6-5; d_call: TRBD1; j_call: TRBJ1-2; clone_size: many; cdr3_aa: CASSYSRTGGNYGYTF; cdr3_nt: TGTGCCAGCAGTTACTCCAGGACAGGGGGAAACTATGGCTACACCTTC